One and the same sample provided the 25 T cell receptor beta chains below, sequenced in a study of PD-L1 blockade in urothelial cancer. Time point in this sample: pretreatment peripheral blood. Libraries were prepared by immunoSEQ multiplex PCR; TCRdb keeps only in-frame clonotypes and omits some of them. Here the sample spans 98,000 or so clones, around 87% being singletons. This sample comprised PBMCs, obtained around atezolizumab (anti-PD-L1) treatment. The receptors were sampled from a man between 60 and 75 years old with urothelial cancer.

The J gene is TRBJ2-2, the V gene TRBV10-2; 11 bases align to TRBD2. Trimming took 10 bases from V and 4 from J; bases not matched to a gene: 11. This CDR3 has 16 amino acids. Germline CDR1 reads WSHSY; CDR2 reads SAAADI. For the CDR3, the DNA is TGCGCCACCATTCTAGCGGGAGGAGAGGTCACCGGGGAGCTGTTTTTT. The encoded protein is CATILAGGEVTGELFF.

Of note for this clone: The junction shows a germline mismatch at one end, possibly a read error. The rearrangement joins TRBV10-3 to TRBJ1-2; D uncertain. This CDR3 contains 13 residues. The germline V gene encodes CDR1 ENHRY and CDR2 SYGVKD. The CDR3 region is CATSSEPNYGYTF. CDR3 DNA sequence: TGTGCCACCAGTTCGGAGCCCAACTATGGCTACACCTTC.

The J gene is TRBJ1-6, the V gene TRBV5-1; a weak D match, TRBD1 (6 bases). The CDR3 contains 16 residues. V was trimmed by 2 bases and J by 5 bases, leaving 14 bases between them. Germline assignment: CDR1 SGHRS and CDR2 YFSETQ. In DNA form, the CDR3 reads TGCGCCAGCAGCTTCGGTACCGGGACAAATAATTCACCCCTCCACTTT. It codes for CASSFGTGTNNSPLHF.

The J gene is TRBJ2-7, the V gene TRBV4-1, with 9 nucleotides matching TRBD2. The trim removed 6 bases at V and 4 bases at J, leaving 16 bases unmatched. CDR3 length equals 17 residues. Per the germline V gene, CDR1 is MGHRA and CDR2 is YSYEKL. Here the CDR3 DNA reads TGCGCCAGCAGGCAAAGAATCGGGGCGGGGGGGCATTACGAGCAGTACTTC. Its protein is CASRQRIGAGGHYEQYF.

V and J are TRBV19 and TRBJ2-3; D is possibly TRBD2 (6 bases). In germline, CDR1 is LNHDA, CDR2 SQIVND (reference sequence). The CDR3 length is 13 residues. Trimming left V 4 bases short and J 4 bases short, with 9 bases between. In nucleotides, the CDR3 is TGTGCCAGTAGTACCCCGGGGGCAGATACGCAGTATTTT. This translates into CASSTPGADTQYF.

The chain employs TRBV29-1 and TRBJ2-5; 13 nucleotides match TRBD2. The V gene's germline CDR1 is SQVTM and CDR2 ANQGSEA. CDR3 length equals 14 residues. The V gene end was trimmed by 5 bases and the J gene end by 5 bases; junction bases not matched to a gene: 5. This chain's CDR3 is CSVYGLAGVETQYF. Written as DNA, the CDR3 is TGCAGCGTTTACGGACTAGCGGGAGTGGAGACCCAGTACTTC.

The chain couples TRBV28 to TRBJ2-6, with D maybe TRBD2 (5 bases). This CDR3 spans 15 amino acids. In germline, CDR1 is MDHEN, CDR2 SYDVKM. V was trimmed by 1 base and J by 3 bases, leaving 7 bases between them. CDR3: CASSLYEGGANVLTF. The CDR3 DNA reads TGTGCCAGCAGTTTATACGAGGGTGGGGCCAACGTCCTGACTTTC.

The chain joins TRBV7-2 to TRBJ2-6; D remains unclear. This CDR3 spans 14 amino acids. Germline CDR1 and CDR2: SGHTA and FQGNSA. Trimming cost V 1 base and J 2 bases, with 3 bases left between them. The CDR3 spells CASSLGPGANVLTF. CDR3 bases: TGTGCCAGCAGCTTAGGGCCTGGGGCCAACGTCCTGACTTTC.

CDR3: CASSSGGPSTDTQYF. CDR3 DNA sequence: TGTGCCAGCAGCTCGGGGGGACCTAGCACAGATACGCAGTATTTT. The chain combines TRBV7-9 with TRBJ2-3; TRBD2 matches at 7 bases. The J segment lost 0 bases and the V segment lost 4 bases, leaving 4 bases of the junction unmatched. Looked up from germline, CDR1 is SEHNR and CDR2 is FQNEAQ (reference sequence). CDR3 length: 15 amino acids.

This sequence joins TRBV5-4 and TRBJ2-7, with 15 nucleotides matching TRBD2. Germline trimming cut 4 bases from V and 6 bases from J; bases unmatched to any gene: 8. Germline CDR1 SGHNT, CDR2 YYREEE (reference sequence). This CDR3 has 16 residues. The CDR3 reads CASSIGLAGGLVEQYF. CDR3 in DNA: TGTGCCAGCAGCATCGGACTAGCGGGGGGGCTTGTCGAGCAGTACTTC.

The CDR3 DNA reads TGTGCCAGCACCACCCCGGCGGAGGGAACAGGAAACACCTACGAGCAGTACTTC. Residues: CASTTPAEGTGNTYEQYF. V gene TRBV27 combines with J gene TRBJ2-7; D possibly corresponds to TRBD2 (6 bases). Germline CDR1 and CDR2: MNHEY and SMNVEV (reference sequence). The length of the CDR3 is 18 residues. Between the trimmed V and J ends, which lost 7 bases and 2 bases, there was a span of 27 bases.

This clone was counted only a few times. The rearrangement links TRBV29-1 to TRBJ2-3; D is perhaps TRBD1 (6 bases). Trimming took 4 bases from V and 5 from J, leaving 13 bases between them. Germline loops: CDR1 SQVTM, CDR2 ANQGSEA. The CDR3 totals 13 residues. The CDR3 here is CSVGGLGGDTQYF. In DNA, the CDR3 is TGCAGCGTTGGGGGGCTGGGTGGAGATACGCAGTATTTT.

This chain connects TRBV4-1 to TRBJ2-2; D gene ambiguous. V was shortened by 1 base and J by 3 bases, with 9 bases between the two germline ends. The CDR3 contains 15 residues. Germline CDR1 reads MGHRA; CDR2 reads YSYEKL. DNA of the CDR3: TGCGCCAGCAGCCAAGGTCTTTCGGACACCGGGGAGCTGTTTTTT. Translated: CASSQGLSDTGELFF.

The rearrangement links TRBV27 to TRBJ2-1; maybe TRBD1 (8 bases). Germline V lookup: CDR1 MNHEY, CDR2 SMNVEV (reference sequence). V was shortened by 6 bases and J by 3 bases, with 18 bases between the two germline ends. The CDR3 spans 16 residues. The CDR3 loop is CASSSGQGGYYNEQFF. CDR3 nucleotide sequence: TGTGCCAGCAGCTCCGGACAGGGAGGGTACTACAATGAGCAGTTCTTC.

The V call is TRBV19, the J call TRBJ2-7; D gene ambiguous. This CDR3 comprises 13 residues. V lost 3 bases and J 3 bases, leaving 9 bases between the germline ends. Germline CDR1 is LNHDA and CDR2 is SQIVND (reference sequence). The CDR3 is CASSIDTSYEQYF. DNA for the CDR3: TGTGCCAGTAGTATTGACACGAGCTACGAGCAGTACTTC.

Notes on this clone: One end of the junction does not line up with germline, which may come from a read error. The gene calls are TRBV7-7 and TRBJ2-5; a possible D gene is TRBD1 (5 bases). Germline V lookup: CDR1 SSHAT, CDR2 FNYEAQ (reference sequence). The CDR3 length is 15 residues. The CDR3 DNA reads as TGTGCTAGCAGCTTAGGGGTAGGGGTACCGGCCACCCAGTACTTC. This translates into CASSLGVGVPATQYF.

The rearrangement links TRBV27 to TRBJ2-7; 10 nucleotides line up with TRBD1. Germline V gives CDR1 MNHEY, CDR2 SMNVEV (reference sequence). V gave up 7 bases and J gave up 4 bases; unmatched junction bases: 7. The CDR3 runs to 14 residues. CDR3 loop: CASKPGQGMYEQYF. CDR3 coding DNA: TGTGCCAGCAAGCCGGGACAGGGGATGTACGAGCAGTACTTC.

The chain couples TRBV28 to TRBJ2-1; TRBD2 might be the D (6 bases). CDR1 is MDHEN, CDR2 SYDVKM, per germline. The CDR3 contains 13 residues. V was cut by 6 bases and J by 7 bases, with 13 bases left in between. The CDR3: CASSQGLPNEQFF. Written as DNA, the CDR3 is TGTGCCAGCAGCCAGGGACTCCCTAATGAGCAGTTCTTC.

The chain couples TRBV19 to TRBJ1-1, with TRBD1 matching 8 bases. Looked up from germline, CDR1 is LNHDA and CDR2 is SQIVND (reference sequence). The CDR3 consists of 17 residues. The V segment lost 1 base and the J segment 1 base; nucleotides outside the gene matches: 8. CDR3 in amino acids: CASSIALIGQGNTEAFF. In nucleotides, the CDR3 is TGTGCCAGTAGTATAGCCCTGATCGGACAGGGGAACACTGAAGCTTTCTTT. Full variable domain (rest looked up from reference TRBV19 and TRBJ1-1): DGGITQSPKYLFRKEGQNVTLSCEQNLNHDAMYWYRQDPGQGLRLIYYSQIVNDFQKGDIAEGYSVSREKKESFPLTVTSAQKNPTAFYLCASSIALIGQGNTEAFFGQGTRLTVV.

This clone was counted between two and nine times. This chain links TRBV2 with TRBJ2-2; a weak D match, TRBD2 (5 bases). Trimming removed 4 bases at V and 9 bases at J, with 12 bases between. The CDR3 contains 13 residues. Germline V lookup: CDR1 SNHLY, CDR2 FYNNEI. The CDR3 reads CASSVGEGRELFF. The DNA of the CDR3 is TGTGCCAGCAGTGTTGGAGAGGGAAGGGAGCTGTTTTTT.

The chain is built from TRBV5-1 and TRBJ1-1; 8 bases match TRBD1. CDR3 length equals 16 residues. Germline-derived CDR1 and CDR2 are SGHRS and YFSETQ. J was trimmed by 3 bases and V by 3 bases; bases with no gene match: 10. This CDR3 reads CASSSLPQDRDTEAFF. DNA for the CDR3: TGCGCCAGCAGCTCCCTCCCTCAGGACAGGGACACTGAAGCTTTCTTT.

The genes are TRBV15 and TRBJ1-3, with D tentatively TRBD1 (5 bases). The CDR3 covers 15 residues. V lost 0 bases, J lost 0 bases, and 6 bases lay in between. Germline CDR1 is LNHNV and CDR2 is YYDKDF (reference sequence). Written as DNA, the CDR3 is TGTGCCACCAGCAGAGACAGGGTCTCTGGAAACACCATATATTTT. Protein: CATSRDRVSGNTIYF.

This clone was recorded a few times. This rearrangement joins TRBV4-2 to TRBJ2-2, with TRBD1 matching over 9 bases. Trimming took 5 bases from V and 6 from J; bases not matched to a gene: 7. Germline CDR1 LGHNA, CDR2 YNFKEQ. There are 15 residues in the CDR3. The CDR3 DNA reads as TGTGCCAGCAGCGTGGACAGGGGTCGGGCCGGGGAGCTGTTTTTT. Translation gives CASSVDRGRAGELFF.

The chain links TRBV5-1 to TRBJ2-3; D may be TRBD2 (6 bases). CDR3 size: 13 residues. With 3 bases removed from V and 6 bases from J, the gap between germline ends came to 11 bases. Germline CDR1 SGHRS, CDR2 YFSETQ. Here the CDR3 reads CASSSILADTQYF. The CDR3 coding sequence is TGCGCCAGCAGCTCGATACTAGCTGATACGCAGTATTTT.

V gene TRBV6-5 combines with J gene TRBJ1-6, with D maybe TRBD1 (5 bases). This CDR3 spans 12 amino acids. Germline values: CDR1 MNHEY, CDR2 SVGAGI. The ends were cut back, 11 bases at V and 7 bases at J, with 12 bases in the middle. DNA of the CDR3: TGTGCCTCCAGGGTTGGAAATTCACCCCTCCACTTT. This codes for CASRVGNSPLHF.